One and the same sample provided the 12 T cell receptor beta chains below, sequenced in a study of blood T cell repertoires in COVID-19. Produced via immunoSEQ multiplex PCR; TCRdb's table is partial and in-frame only. The table has around 140,000 clones, about 89% seen once. Input material: PBMCs or T cells enriched from blood (not recorded which). These receptors were taken from a man aged 60 to 75 who had recovered from COVID-19.

The chain uses TRBV20-1 and TRBJ1-1; no firm D call. Trimming left V 3 bases short and J 11 bases short, with 13 bases between. The CDR3 contains 11 residues. Germline V gives CDR1 DFQATT, CDR2 SNEGSKA (reference sequence). The CDR3, as DNA: TGCAGTGCTAGTAAAGTCAGTACGGCTTTCTTT. Protein: CSASKVSTAFF.

The V and J genes are TRBV7-9 and TRBJ1-5, with 7 bases fitting TRBD1. This CDR3 has 14 residues. The germline V gene encodes CDR1 SEHNR and CDR2 FQNEAQ (reference sequence). V lost 5 bases, J lost 3 bases, and 4 bases stayed unmatched. CDR3 protein: CASSTGDPNQPQHF. In nucleotides, the CDR3 is TGTGCCAGCAGCACAGGGGACCCCAATCAGCCCCAGCATTTT.

The chain uses TRBV27 and TRBJ1-1; D is unclear. V was cut by 7 bases and J by 11 bases, with 17 bases left in between. The germline V gene encodes CDR1 MNHEY and CDR2 SMNVEV (reference sequence). This CDR3 has 12 residues. The CDR3 region is CASTTGGREAFF. The CDR3 DNA sequence: TGTGCCAGCACTACCGGAGGGAGGGAGGCTTTCTTT.

The CDR3 nucleotides read TGCAGCGCGGACAGCACGAACACCGGGGAGCTGTTTTTT. Translated, it gives CSADSTNTGELFF. This chain uses TRBV29-1 with TRBJ2-2; D is perhaps TRBD1 (6 bases). The V end was cut by 7 bases, the J end by 0 bases, with 9 bases between. The CDR3 runs to 13 residues. Germline loops: CDR1 SQVTM, CDR2 ANQGSEA.

DNA for the CDR3: TGTGCCAGCACTGAAGGGACAGGGCCCTATGGCTACACCTTC. Translating it yields CASTEGTGPYGYTF. The V call is TRBV7-8, the J call TRBJ1-2; 9 nucleotides match TRBD1. V lost 7 bases, J lost 4 bases, and 7 bases stayed unmatched. The CDR3 totals 14 residues. Germline lookup yields CDR1 SGHVS and CDR2 FQNEAQ.

This rearrangement joins TRBV2 to TRBJ2-3, with 11 bases fitting TRBD2. Looked up from germline, CDR1 is SNHLY and CDR2 is FYNNEI. Losses at the gene ends were 10 bases for V and 5 bases for J; bases not matched to a gene: 8. The CDR3 has 14 amino acids. The CDR3 reads CAIKKLAGVDTQYF. The CDR3 bases are TGTGCCATCAAGAAACTAGCGGGGGTAGATACGCAGTATTTT. The full variable domain, its missing parts supplied by reference TRBV2 and TRBJ2-3, is EPEVTQTPSHQVTQMGQEVILRCVPISNHLYFYWYRQILGQKVEFLVSFYNNEISEKSEIFDDQFSVERPDGSNFTLKIRSTKLEDSAMYFCAIKKLAGVDTQYFGPGTRLTVL.

The rearrangement links TRBV9 to TRBJ2-1; D is ambiguous. Trimming stripped 2 bases from V and 4 bases from J, with 7 bases between. Looked up from germline, CDR1 is SGDLS and CDR2 is YYNGEE. The CDR3 spans 13 residues. The CDR3 region has the DNA TGTGCCAGCAGCGTCGTTGAGTACAATGAGCAGTTCTTC. Translation gives CASSVVEYNEQFF.

The V call is TRBV12-3 or TRBV12-4, the J call TRBJ1-1; 7 bases line up with TRBD1. V lost 6 bases and J lost 7; bases outside the gene matches: 8. This CDR3 is built from 13 residues. DNA for the CDR3: TGTGCCAGCAGGGGGGACAGCAAGATTGAAGCTTTCTTT. Translation: CASRGDSKIEAFF.

The rearrangement uses TRBV6-1 and TRBJ1-4; 7 bases line up with TRBD1. This CDR3 has 20 amino acids. Per germline, CDR1 MNHNS and CDR2 SASEGT. The J segment lost 0 bases and the V segment lost 1 base, leaving 14 bases of the junction unmatched. This CDR3 is CASSEVGAGGYHPTNEKLFF. The CDR3 DNA follows: TGTGCCAGCAGTGAAGTGGGGGCAGGGGGATATCACCCAACTAATGAAAAACTGTTTTTT.

The gene calls are TRBV12-3 or TRBV12-4 and TRBJ1-2; maybe TRBD1 (5 bases). The CDR3 is 13 residues long. V was clipped by 2 bases and J by 7 bases, with 11 bases between them. The CDR3: CASSLRGDAGYTF. Written as DNA, the CDR3 is TGTGCCAGCAGTTTAAGGGGCGATGCTGGCTACACCTTC.

The V call is TRBV5-1, the J call TRBJ1-1; 9 bases match TRBD1. This CDR3 region has 15 residues. V lost 5 bases and J lost 8; bases outside the gene matches: 13. Per germline, CDR1 SGHRS and CDR2 YFSETQ. DNA of the CDR3: TGCGCCAGCAGATATTTACCGGGACAGGGAACCGAAGCTTTCTTT. As protein: CASRYLPGQGTEAFF.

V and J are TRBV5-6 and TRBJ2-2; TRBD1 aligns across 9 bases. V lost 2 bases to trimming and J lost 6 bases; unmatched junction nucleotides: 5. This CDR3 region has 15 residues. CDR1 is SGHDT, CDR2 YYEEEE, per germline. The CDR3 protein is CASSFGGQGSGELFF. The CDR3 DNA follows: TGTGCCAGCAGCTTTGGGGGACAGGGATCCGGGGAGCTGTTTTTT.